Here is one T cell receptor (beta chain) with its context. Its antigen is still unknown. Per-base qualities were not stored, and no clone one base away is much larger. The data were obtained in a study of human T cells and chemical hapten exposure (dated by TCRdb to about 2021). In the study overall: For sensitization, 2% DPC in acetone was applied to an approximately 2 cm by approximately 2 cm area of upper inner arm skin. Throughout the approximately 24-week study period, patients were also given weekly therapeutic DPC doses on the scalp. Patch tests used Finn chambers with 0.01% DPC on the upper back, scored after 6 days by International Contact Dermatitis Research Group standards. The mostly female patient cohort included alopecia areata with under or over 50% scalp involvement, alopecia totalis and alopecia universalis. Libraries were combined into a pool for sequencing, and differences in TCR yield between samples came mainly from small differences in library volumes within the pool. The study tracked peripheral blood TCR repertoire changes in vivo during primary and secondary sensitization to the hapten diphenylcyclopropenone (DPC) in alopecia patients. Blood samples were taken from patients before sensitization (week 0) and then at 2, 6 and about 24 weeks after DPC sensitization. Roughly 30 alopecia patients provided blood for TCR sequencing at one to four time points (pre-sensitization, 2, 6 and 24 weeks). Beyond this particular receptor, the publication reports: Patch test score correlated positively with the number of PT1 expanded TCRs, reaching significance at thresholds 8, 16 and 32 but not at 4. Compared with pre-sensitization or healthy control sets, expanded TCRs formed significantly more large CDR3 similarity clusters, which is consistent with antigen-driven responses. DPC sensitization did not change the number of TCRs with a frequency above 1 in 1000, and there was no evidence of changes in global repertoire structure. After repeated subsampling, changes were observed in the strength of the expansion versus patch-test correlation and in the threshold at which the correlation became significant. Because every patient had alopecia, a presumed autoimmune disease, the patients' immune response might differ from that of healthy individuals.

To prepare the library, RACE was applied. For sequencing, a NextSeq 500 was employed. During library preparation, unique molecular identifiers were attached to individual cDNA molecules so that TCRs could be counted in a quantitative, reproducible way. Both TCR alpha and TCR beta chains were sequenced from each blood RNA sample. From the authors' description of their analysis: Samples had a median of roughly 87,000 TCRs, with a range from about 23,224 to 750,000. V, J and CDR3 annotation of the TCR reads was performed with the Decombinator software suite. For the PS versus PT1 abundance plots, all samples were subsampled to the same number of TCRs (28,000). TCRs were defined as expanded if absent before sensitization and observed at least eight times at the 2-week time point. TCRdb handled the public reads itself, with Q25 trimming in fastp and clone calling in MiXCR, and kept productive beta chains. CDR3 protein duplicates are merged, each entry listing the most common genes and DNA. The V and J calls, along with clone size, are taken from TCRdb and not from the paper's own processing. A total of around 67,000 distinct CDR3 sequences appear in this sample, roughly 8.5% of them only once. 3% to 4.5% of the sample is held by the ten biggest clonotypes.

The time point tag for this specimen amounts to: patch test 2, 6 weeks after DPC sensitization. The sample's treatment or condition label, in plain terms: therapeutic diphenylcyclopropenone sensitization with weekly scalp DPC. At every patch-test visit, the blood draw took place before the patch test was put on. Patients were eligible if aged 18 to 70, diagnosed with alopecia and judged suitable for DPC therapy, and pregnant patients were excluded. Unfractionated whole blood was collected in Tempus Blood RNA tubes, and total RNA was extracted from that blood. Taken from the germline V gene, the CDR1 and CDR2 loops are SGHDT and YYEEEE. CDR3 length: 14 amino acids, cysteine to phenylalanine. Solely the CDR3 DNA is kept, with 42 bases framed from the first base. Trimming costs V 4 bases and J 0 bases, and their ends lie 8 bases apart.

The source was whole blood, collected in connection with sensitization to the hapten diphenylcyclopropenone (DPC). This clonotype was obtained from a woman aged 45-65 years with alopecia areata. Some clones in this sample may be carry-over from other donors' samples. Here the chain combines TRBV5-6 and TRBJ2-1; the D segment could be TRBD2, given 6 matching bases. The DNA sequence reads TGTGCCAGCAGCGCGGGGACCTCCTACAATGAGCAGTTCTTC. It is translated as CASSAGTSYNEQFF.